The text below deals with one T cell receptor (beta chain). Its antigen is not known. Genomic DNA of every subset was divided equally among multiple immunoSEQ plates. The protocol was immunoSEQ multiplex PCR, while the TCRdb copy is restricted to in-frame clones and leaves out a portion. The table shows some 500,000 clones, with roughly 95% occurring only once. These data originate in a study of shared clonotypes between healthy human individuals. The CDR3 consists of 15 residues. Overall study results and limits: Naive subsets tended to show greater estimated richness than memory subsets. Non-shared clonotypes had lower generation probabilities than clonotypes shared by all four sorted-subset donors. Several donors showed sharing of about 4.7% of naive CD4 clonotypes.

This TCR derives from a woman in her 30s in good health. The sample was naive CD4+ T cells sorted from blood. The subset here: CD45RA+ positively selected. This rearrangement joins TRBV21-1 to TRBJ1-1; the table's D call of TRBD1 was not tested on the DNA. TRBV21-1 corresponds to a pseudogene. The CDR3 sequence is CASSKALVRGKGAFF. The CDR3 nucleotides read TGTGCCAGCAGCAAAGCGCTCGTCAGGGGCAAGGGAGCTTTCTTT.